The 20 T cell receptor beta chains reported below all come from one sample, sequenced in a study of CD8+ T cells in alopecia areata. cDNA reverse transcribed from extracted RNA served as the sequencing template. Measured with immunoSEQ multiplex PCR; TCRdb has only the in-frame clones, and not every one. The sample lists approximately 180,000 clones; roughly 66% were seen once. Sequenced material: CD8+ T cells sorted from blood, taken at week 0. These receptors were collected from a human donor with alopecia areata.

The rearrangement joins TRBV29-1 to TRBJ2-1, with D tentatively TRBD2 (6 bases). Trimming shortened V by 7 bases and J by 5 bases, and 15 bases separated the two germline ends. CDR1 and CDR2 (germline): SQVTM, ANQGSEA. This CDR3 spans 13 amino acids. The CDR3 here is CSADGGSHNEQFF. In DNA form, the CDR3 reads TGCAGCGCTGATGGGGGGTCCCACAATGAGCAGTTCTTC.

The chain is built from TRBV5-6 and TRBJ1-1; D is possibly TRBD1 (5 bases). This CDR3 contains 12 residues. Germline lookup yields CDR1 SGHDT and CDR2 YYEEEE. V was cut by 4 bases and J by 5 bases, with 9 bases left in between. CDR3 residues: CASSVGRTEAFF. The CDR3 bases are TGTGCCAGCAGCGTGGGACGGACTGAAGCTTTCTTT.

The V and J genes are TRBV6-1 and TRBJ1-5; D gene uncertain. The CDR3 length is 15 residues. The V gene's germline CDR1 is MNHNS and CDR2 SASEGT. V lost 4 bases, J lost 3 bases, and 13 bases lay in between. The CDR3 region is CASSVLRAVNQPQHF. The CDR3 nucleotides are TGTGCCAGCAGTGTTCTGAGGGCAGTCAATCAGCCCCAGCATTTT.

The CDR3, as DNA: TGTGCCAGCAGCCCCTGGGACAGGGCCCCACCGGGCGAGCAGTACTTC. Protein sequence: CASSPWDRAPPGEQYF. V usage is TRBV9 and J usage is TRBJ2-7; 9 bases are shared with TRBD1. After removal of 4 bases from V and 6 bases from J, the junction contained 14 bases not matched to a gene. Germline V gives CDR1 SGDLS, CDR2 YYNGEE. The CDR3 is made up of 16 amino acids.

This clone has only a few counts. The V and J genes are TRBV29-1 and TRBJ2-3, with D possibly called TRBD1 or TRBD2 (5 bases each). The CDR3 has 13 residues. Germline V CDR1 and CDR2: SQVTM, ANQGSEA. Trimming took off 6 bases at V and 2 bases at J, with 12 bases between the two ends. The CDR3 is CSVRGASTDTQYF. DNA of the CDR3: TGCAGCGTGCGAGGGGCCTCCACAGATACGCAGTATTTT.

The chain recombines TRBV29-1 with TRBJ2-5, with 8 bases aligning to TRBD1. Germline lookup yields CDR1 SQVTM and CDR2 ANQGSEA. The CDR3 is 16 residues long. The V and J ends lost 1 base and 1 base, in that order; junction bases with no gene match: 8. CDR3 loop: CSVEGRGLGGQETQYF. The DNA for the CDR3 is TGCAGCGTTGAAGGCAGGGGGCTGGGGGGCCAAGAGACCCAGTACTTC.

V gene TRBV19 combines with J gene TRBJ1-2; D might be TRBD1 (5 bases). Germline values: CDR1 LNHDA, CDR2 SQIVND (reference sequence). The CDR3 has 13 residues. The V end was cut by 5 bases, the J end by 4 bases, with 11 bases between. The DNA of the CDR3 is TGTGCCAGTAGTCCCTCGACAGCCTATGGCTACACCTTC. Protein sequence: CASSPSTAYGYTF.

This rearrangement joins TRBV6-5 to TRBJ2-2; 9 bases fit TRBD1. With V trimmed by 5 bases and J by 4 bases, 5 bases remained unmatched. There are 15 residues in the CDR3. CDR1 MNHEY and CDR2 SVGAGI come from the germline V gene. CDR3 DNA: TGTGCCAGCAGTCCCTGGACAGGGGCCACCGGGGAGCTGTTTTTT. Amino acids: CASSPWTGATGELFF.

The chain joins TRBV13 to TRBJ2-7; 8 bases line up with TRBD1. The CDR3 is made up of 14 amino acids. V gave up 7 bases and J gave up 6 bases; unmatched junction bases: 11. Germline CDR1 and CDR2: PRHDT and FYEKMQ (reference sequence). The CDR3: CASTFTTGEGEQYF. CDR3 coding DNA: TGTGCCAGCACCTTCACGACAGGGGAAGGCGAGCAGTACTTC.

This chain links TRBV2 with TRBJ2-5; the match to TRBD1 covers 7 bases. The junction had 6 bases not matched to a gene; V was cut back by 7 bases and J by 1 base. The CDR3 consists of 14 residues. Germline CDR1 SNHLY, CDR2 FYNNEI. The chain's CDR3 is CASTQQGSQETQYF. The CDR3 DNA reads TGTGCCAGCACCCAACAGGGGTCCCAAGAGACCCAGTACTTC.

This chain joins TRBV5-1 and TRBJ2-7, with D possibly being TRBD1 (5 bases). V lost 9 bases and J lost 4, with 17 bases in between. Germline V lookup: CDR1 SGHRS, CDR2 YFSETQ. The CDR3 totals 13 residues. CDR3 coding DNA: TGCGCCACCAAATGGGGCTTAGGGTACGAGCAGTACTTC. It translates to CATKWGLGYEQYF.

The chain recombines TRBV27 with TRBJ1-6; D ambiguous. This CDR3 is built from 15 residues. Germline CDR1 is MNHEY and CDR2 is SMNVEV (reference sequence). Between the trimmed V and J ends, which lost 6 bases and 1 base, there was a span of 10 bases. CDR3 residues: CASSLPLSYNSPLHF. In DNA form, the CDR3 reads TGTGCCAGCAGCTTGCCACTTTCCTATAATTCACCCCTCCACTTT.

The chain links TRBV2 to TRBJ2-1; 10 bases match TRBD2. The CDR3 is 18 amino acids. Germline V gene sequence: CDR1 SNHLY, CDR2 FYNNEI. V lost 2 bases, J lost 8 bases, and 15 bases stayed unmatched. CDR3 DNA sequence: TGTGCCAGCAGTGAATGGGTTGGTAGCGGGGGGCCAGGTGATGAGCAGTTCTTC. Protein sequence: CASSEWVGSGGPGDEQFF.

The chain is built from TRBV4-1 and TRBJ1-5; TRBD1 matches 11 bases. The CDR3 spans 16 residues. Per the germline V gene, CDR1 is MGHRA and CDR2 is YSYEKL. V lost 3 bases, J lost 6 bases, and 7 bases stayed unmatched. In nucleotides, the CDR3 is TGCGCCAGCAGCCATCAGGACAGGGGGCCCCGTCAGCCCCAGCATTTT. It translates to CASSHQDRGPRQPQHF.

In this sample, this clone turned up a few times. The chain has TRBV29-1 and TRBJ2-7, with 8 bases identical to TRBD1. Trimming took 0 bases from V and 0 from J; bases not matched to a gene: 7. This CDR3 is built from 16 residues. Germline values: CDR1 SQVTM, CDR2 ANQGSEA. The CDR3 region is CSVEDLRDRSSYEQYF. DNA for the CDR3: TGCAGCGTTGAAGATCTTCGGGACAGGAGCTCCTACGAGCAGTACTTC.

This chain uses TRBV5-4 with TRBJ2-1, with D uncertain. Germline loops: CDR1 SGHNT, CDR2 YYREEE (reference sequence). This CDR3 is built from 14 residues. The V and J ends lost 2 bases and 5 bases respectively, with 11 bases between them. The CDR3 sequence: CASSLVAGNNEQFF. CDR3 coding DNA: TGTGCCAGCAGCTTAGTAGCCGGCAACAATGAGCAGTTCTTC.

The chain couples TRBV4-2 to TRBJ2-5, with 8 nucleotides matching TRBD2. The V and J ends lost 1 base and 2 bases, in that order; junction bases with no gene match: 6. There are 16 residues in the CDR3. In germline, CDR1 is LGHNA, CDR2 YNFKEQ. For the CDR3, the DNA is TGTGCCAGCAGCCAAGGATCAGCGGGGGATCAAGAGACCCAGTACTTC. Protein product: CASSQGSAGDQETQYF.

This rearrangement joins TRBV15 to TRBJ2-2; D might be TRBD1 (6 bases). This CDR3 comprises 13 residues. V lost 8 bases to trimming and J lost 3 bases, with 10 bases between them. CDR1 and CDR2 from the germline V gene are LNHNV and YYDKDF (reference sequence). The CDR3 spells CATLQGYTGELFF. DNA for the CDR3: TGTGCCACCTTACAGGGCTACACCGGGGAGCTGTTTTTT.

This sequence joins TRBV27 and TRBJ1-1; D might be TRBD1 (6 bases). The germline gives CDR1 MNHEY, CDR2 SMNVEV (reference sequence). V dropped 5 bases and J dropped 0 bases, with 13 bases sitting between them. This CDR3 is 15 amino acids long. The CDR3 region has the DNA TGTGCCAGCAGTCCACTCCAGGGGATGAACACTGAAGCTTTCTTT. The encoded protein is CASSPLQGMNTEAFF.

The chain carries TRBV6-6 and TRBJ2-7; D unresolved. Germline assignment: CDR1 MNHNY and CDR2 SVGAGI (reference sequence). V lost 0 bases and J 1 base, leaving 7 bases between the germline ends. The CDR3 extends over 14 amino acids. CDR3 region: CASSYSTPSYEQYF. CDR3 sequence (DNA): TGTGCCAGCAGTTACTCTACCCCTTCCTACGAGCAGTACTTC.